This T cell receptor (beta chain) was sequenced during a study of T cells in Graves' hyperthyroidism and ophthalmopathy. The TCR beta CDR3 regions underwent amplification using RNA transcripts as the source. Primed by the HTBI set, a first-round RT-PCR was run on the TCR CDR3. MiXCR was run by TCRdb on the multiplex PCR reads, yielding one entry per CDR3 protein. The sample contains some 760,000 distinct CDR3 sequences, about 15% of which appear only once. Germline loops: CDR1 KGHSH, CDR2 LQKENI. The ends were cut back, 1 base at V and 0 bases at J, with 13 bases in the middle. The CDR3 runs to 17 residues.

The material sequenced was blood. The receptor comes from a woman between 18 and 29 years old with Graves' hyperthyroidism. This rearrangement joins TRBV18 to TRBJ1-5; a weak D match, TRBD1 (5 bases). The CDR3 sequence: CASSPQGGATSNQPQHF. The CDR3 nucleotides read TGTGCCAGCTCACCACAGGGAGGGGCGACTAGCAATCAGCCCCAGCATTTT.